Presented here are 28 T cell receptor beta chains from one specimen sequenced in a study of blood T cell repertoires in COVID-19. Sequencing used immunoSEQ multiplex PCR; TCRdb keeps in-frame clones, though not all of them. The data contain around 260,000 clones, approximately 93% of them singletons. The sequenced sample was peripheral blood. The receptor set was obtained from a woman in her twenties or thirties with COVID-19, enrolled during active disease.

The chain recombines TRBV19 with TRBJ2-2; D call uncertain. The CDR3 extends over 16 amino acids. V gave up 3 bases and J gave up 0 bases, with 11 bases separating them. Germline V CDR1 and CDR2: LNHDA, SQIVND (reference sequence). The CDR3 here is CASSISGDPNTGELFF. CDR3 bases: TGTGCCAGTAGTATTTCAGGCGACCCGAACACCGGGGAGCTGTTTTTT.

The chain carries TRBV4-2 and TRBJ2-3; TRBD2 is a possible D gene (5 bases). The CDR3 is 13 amino acids. The ends were cut back, 8 bases at V and 0 bases at J, with 9 bases in the middle. CDR1 and CDR2 (germline): LGHNA, YNFKEQ. The CDR3 here is CASPGKSTDTQYF. The CDR3 DNA follows: TGTGCCAGCCCCGGGAAAAGCACAGATACGCAGTATTTT.

The genes are TRBV19 and TRBJ1-1, with TRBD1 as a possible D gene (5 bases). The CDR3 has 13 amino acids. The ends were cut back, 4 bases at V and 1 base at J, with 7 bases in the middle. The germline CDR1 and CDR2 sequences are LNHDA and SQIVND (reference sequence). The CDR3 DNA is TGTGCCAGTAGTAACAGGCCGAACACTGAAGCTTTCTTT. It specifies CASSNRPNTEAFF.

The J gene is TRBJ2-2, the V gene TRBV7-9, with a weak D call TRBD1 (6 bases). The germline V and J ends were trimmed by 8 bases and 0 bases, with 10 bases remaining between them. The CDR3 consists of 14 residues. Germline V lookup: CDR1 SEHNR, CDR2 FQNEAQ (reference sequence). The DNA for the CDR3 is TGTGCCAGCGGGAACAGGGCGAACACCGGGGAGCTGTTTTTT. This codes for CASGNRANTGELFF.

V and J are TRBV19 and TRBJ2-5; D may be TRBD2 (6 bases). With 5 bases removed from V and 2 bases from J, the gap between germline ends came to 9 bases. This CDR3 contains 13 residues. CDR1 and CDR2 from the germline V gene are LNHDA and SQIVND (reference sequence). CDR3 region: CASSAGPQETQYF. As DNA, the CDR3 is TGTGCCAGTAGTGCGGGACCACAAGAGACCCAGTACTTC.

This clone was observed a single time. The V gene is TRBV14, the J gene TRBJ2-1; 10 bases are shared with TRBD2. CDR1 SGHDN and CDR2 FVKESK come from the germline V gene. The CDR3 is 14 residues long. V was clipped by 4 bases and J by 6 bases; unmatched bases: 3. The CDR3 DNA sequence: TGTGCCAGCAGCCGAGGACTAGCGGCCAATGAGCAGTTCTTC. Protein product: CASSRGLAANEQFF. The entire variable domain, with the rest obtained from reference TRBV14 and TRBJ2-1, is as follows: EAGVTQFPSHSVIEKGQTVTLRCDPISGHDNLYWYRRVMGKEIKFLLHFVKESKQDESGMPNNRFLAERTGGTYSTLKVQPAELEDSGVYFCASSRGLAANEQFFGPGTRLTVL.

The chain combines TRBV18 with TRBJ2-5; 8 nucleotides match TRBD1. The junction had 10 bases not matched to a gene; V was cut back by 3 bases and J by 1 base. Germline V gene data show CDR1 as KGHSH and CDR2 as LQKENI. The CDR3 is 17 amino acids. The CDR3 is CASSPLVMGTGQETQYF. The CDR3 bases are TGTGCCAGCTCACCTTTAGTGATGGGGACAGGCCAAGAGACCCAGTACTTC.

The chain employs TRBV28 and TRBJ1-1, with D unclear. The V gene's germline CDR1 is MDHEN and CDR2 SYDVKM. This CDR3 has 13 residues. The V end was cut by 6 bases, the J end by 1 base, with 9 bases between. CDR3 nucleotide sequence: TGTGCCAGCAGGAGAACAGAGAACACTGAAGCTTTCTTT. Protein sequence: CASRRTENTEAFF.

This clone was detected a few times. V is TRBV2 and J is TRBJ1-5; D is unresolved. CDR1 and CDR2 (germline): SNHLY, FYNNEI. The V gene lost 3 bases and the J gene lost 3 bases, with 9 bases spanning the gap. This CDR3 region has 14 residues. CDR3 protein: CASSDRQYNQPQHF. The CDR3 nucleotides read TGTGCCAGCAGTGATCGCCAGTACAATCAGCCCCAGCATTTT.

The chain joins TRBV15 to TRBJ2-5; the D is unclear. There are 12 residues in the CDR3. Germline loops: CDR1 LNHNV, CDR2 YYDKDF (reference sequence). The V end lost 1 base, the J end lost 5 bases, and 5 bases lay between the germline ends. The CDR3 sequence: CATSRGVETQYF. Here the CDR3 DNA reads TGTGCCACCAGCAGAGGAGTGGAGACCCAGTACTTC.

This clone has only one observation. The chain is built from TRBV10-3 and TRBJ2-3; 11 positions agree with TRBD2. The CDR3 has 21 residues. Germline assignment: CDR1 ENHRY and CDR2 SYGVKD. J gave up 4 bases and V 2 bases, and 20 bases lay outside the gene matches. The CDR3 reads CAISEKLGLAGGGRPPDTQYF. In DNA, the CDR3 is TGTGCCATCAGTGAGAAGCTGGGGCTAGCGGGAGGAGGACGGCCCCCAGATACGCAGTATTTT.

V and J are TRBV13 and TRBJ2-7; 9 bases match TRBD2. The germline gives CDR1 PRHDT, CDR2 FYEKMQ (reference sequence). J gave up 3 bases and V 2 bases, and 2 bases lay outside the gene matches. The CDR3 runs to 14 residues. Here the CDR3 DNA reads TGTGCCAGCAGCTTACTGACTAGCGGCTACGAGCAGTACTTC. Its protein product is CASSLLTSGYEQYF. Variable domain in full (rest from reference TRBV13 and TRBJ2-7): AAGVIQSPRHLIKEKRETATLKCYPIPRHDTVYWYQQGPGQDPQFLISFYEKMQSDKGSIPDRFSAQQFSDYHSELNMSSLELGDSALYFCASSLLTSGYEQYFGPGTRLTVT.

V usage is TRBV18 and J usage is TRBJ2-7, with 11 bases matching TRBD2. The CDR3 consists of 16 residues. Germline V gene data show CDR1 as KGHSH and CDR2 as LQKENI. Trimming took 5 bases from V and 1 from J; bases not matched to a gene: 7. The CDR3 loop reads CASSAGLAGGSYEQYF. The CDR3 DNA is TGTGCCAGCTCAGCCGGACTAGCGGGTGGATCCTACGAGCAGTACTTC.

This chain joins TRBV6-1 and TRBJ1-3, with TRBD1 matching over 9 bases. V gave up 3 bases and J gave up 3 bases; unmatched junction bases: 0. The CDR3 spans 14 residues. Per germline, CDR1 MNHNS and CDR2 SASEGT. The CDR3 DNA reads as TGTGCCAGCAGTGAGGGACAGGGTGGAAACACCATATATTTT. Translated: CASSEGQGGNTIYF.

The rearrangement joins TRBV29-1 to TRBJ2-3; the match to TRBD2 covers 10 bases. The CDR3 has 14 residues. J was trimmed by 6 bases and V by 2 bases; bases with no gene match: 5. Germline-derived CDR1 and CDR2 are SQVTM and ANQGSEA. CDR3 coding DNA: TGCAGCGTTGAATCAGCGGGAGGGTCGGATACGCAGTATTTT. Its translation is CSVESAGGSDTQYF.

The chain combines TRBV5-1 with TRBJ1-1, with 7 bases aligning to TRBD1. The CDR3 length is 15 residues. The germline gives CDR1 SGHRS, CDR2 YFSETQ. Trimming removed 4 bases from V and 5 bases from J; junction bases left unmatched: 11. The CDR3 DNA reads TGCGCCAGCAGCACTCACAGGGGCGCTGGGACTGAAGCTTTCTTT. Its translation is CASSTHRGAGTEAFF.

The chain combines TRBV5-1 with TRBJ2-7; TRBD1 matches at 8 bases. Germline CDR1 SGHRS, CDR2 YFSETQ. V shed 5 bases, J shed 7 bases, and the junction held 8 bases outside the gene matches. This CDR3 has 13 amino acids. Here the CDR3 DNA reads TGCGCCAGCAGACGGCAGGGGGCGGGAGAGCAGTACTTC. This encodes CASRRQGAGEQYF.

The rearrangement uses TRBV29-1 and TRBJ1-2; possibly TRBD1 for D (6 bases). V was shortened by 7 bases and J by 4 bases, with 13 bases between the two germline ends. This CDR3 comprises 12 residues. The V gene's germline CDR1 is SQVTM and CDR2 ANQGSEA. This chain's CDR3 is CSGDRGGYGYTF. The DNA for the CDR3 is TGCAGCGGTGACCGAGGGGGCTATGGCTACACCTTC.

In its sample, this clone was seen once. The chain is built from TRBV19 and TRBJ2-2; D is perhaps TRBD1 (6 bases). There are 14 residues in the CDR3. The ends were cut back, 5 bases at V and 2 bases at J, with 9 bases in the middle. In germline, CDR1 is LNHDA, CDR2 SQIVND (reference sequence). In nucleotides, the CDR3 is TGTGCCAGTAGTGACAGGACAAACACCGGGGAGCTGTTTTTT. Encoded protein: CASSDRTNTGELFF.

This chain joins TRBV27 and TRBJ2-7; TRBD1 might be the D (7 bases). The germline gives CDR1 MNHEY, CDR2 SMNVEV (reference sequence). Trimming stripped 6 bases from V and 4 bases from J, with 19 bases between. The CDR3 consists of 15 residues. The CDR3 loop reads CASRKQGTRVYEQYF. CDR3 sequence (DNA): TGTGCCAGCAGGAAACAGGGGACTCGCGTATACGAGCAGTACTTC.

V usage is TRBV10-3 and J usage is TRBJ2-5; 7 bases map to TRBD2. Germline assignment: CDR1 ENHRY and CDR2 SYGVKD. V was clipped by 2 bases and J by 3 bases; unmatched bases: 3. CDR3 size: 14 residues. The CDR3: CAISEGLVEETQYF. CDR3 sequence (DNA): TGTGCCATCAGTGAGGGACTAGTTGAAGAGACCCAGTACTTC.

The V gene is TRBV28, the J gene TRBJ1-5; 8 bases agree with TRBD1. J was trimmed by 1 base and V by 4 bases; bases with no gene match: 3. Germline values: CDR1 MDHEN, CDR2 SYDVKM. The CDR3 sequence is 15 residues long. The CDR3 region is CASSYRDRSNQPQHF. The DNA for the CDR3 is TGTGCCAGCAGTTACCGGGACAGGAGCAATCAGCCCCAGCATTTT.

This sequence joins TRBV10-2 and TRBJ2-7; D is unclear. The CDR3 length is 12 residues. Germline-derived CDR1 and CDR2 are WSHSY and SAAADI. Trimming took off 2 bases at V and 3 bases at J, with 5 bases between the two ends. CDR3 sequence: CASSELGYEQYF. The CDR3 DNA is TGCGCCAGCAGTGAGCTAGGCTACGAGCAGTACTTC.

As for this clone: Other DNA variants within this sample encode the same CDR3. The chain couples TRBV15 to TRBJ1-1; D perhaps matches TRBD1 (6 bases). The ends were cut back, 0 bases at V and 2 bases at J, with 7 bases in the middle. The CDR3 has 14 amino acids. Per germline, CDR1 LNHNV and CDR2 YYDKDF (reference sequence). The CDR3 region has the DNA TGTGCCACCAGCAGAGAAGGGGGTAACACTGAAGCTTTCTTT. This gives the protein CATSREGGNTEAFF. Using reference TRBV15 and TRBJ1-1 for the parts outside the CDR3, the full variable domain is DAMVIQNPRYQVTQFGKPVTLSCSQTLNHNVMYWYQQKSSQAPKLLFHYYDKDFNNEADTPDNFQSRRPNTSFCFLDIRSPGLGDTAMYLCATSREGGNTEAFFGQGTRLTVV.

This chain joins TRBV5-1 and TRBJ2-6; TRBD1 agrees at 8 bases. Germline assignment: CDR1 SGHRS and CDR2 YFSETQ. The CDR3 length is 17 residues. Unmatched junction bases numbered 7, after V lost 4 bases and J lost 1 base. The CDR3 here is CASSPDRGPSGANVLTF. The CDR3 DNA reads as TGCGCCAGCAGCCCCGACAGGGGACCGTCTGGGGCCAACGTCCTGACTTTC.

V is TRBV3-1 (or the pseudogene TRBV3-2) and J is TRBJ2-1, with 10 bases fitting TRBD2. The trim removed 2 bases at V and 0 bases at J, leaving 7 bases unmatched. There are 18 residues in the CDR3. CDR1 is LGHDT, CDR2 YNNKEL, per germline (reference sequence). The CDR3 bases are TGTGCCAGCAGCCAAAACTCGGGACTAGCGAGCTCCTACAATGAGCAGTTCTTC. This codes for CASSQNSGLASSYNEQFF.

This clone was detected a few times. The chain combines TRBV3-1 (or the pseudogene TRBV3-2) with TRBJ2-5; 13 bases match TRBD2. V gave up 2 bases and J gave up 5 bases; unmatched junction bases: 23. Germline V gene data show CDR1 as LGHDT and CDR2 as YNNKEL (reference sequence). The CDR3 is 22 amino acids. CDR3 amino acids: CASSQLAELEGLAGVKGETQYF. The CDR3 bases are TGTGCCAGCAGCCAATTGGCCGAATTGGAAGGACTAGCGGGAGTCAAAGGGGAGACCCAGTACTTC.

CDR3 loop: CASSLPGTEAFF. CDR3 DNA sequence: TGTGCCAGCAGCCTCCCGGGGACTGAAGCTTTCTTT. The rearrangement links TRBV5-5 to TRBJ1-1; D gene ambiguous. Deletions cut 4 bases from V and 5 bases from J, with 9 bases between. Germline CDR1 reads SGHKS; CDR2 reads YYEKEE (reference sequence). The CDR3 has 12 residues.